The rows below give T cell receptor beta chains drawn from one sample of a study of OX40 agonist ivuxolimab in advanced cancers. TCRdb keeps only in-frame clones here, not all; method: immunoSEQ multiplex PCR. This table has around 80,000 clones, 65% to 90% appearing once. This specimen consisted of CD4+ or CD8+ T cells sorted from blood, obtained in a trial of the OX40 agonist ivuxolimab. The receptors here all came from an adult with an advanced solid tumor such as melanoma, head and neck, liver or kidney cancer. The conserved cysteine and the conserved F or W are not part of the CDR3 here. The D gene is left open where the match is weak.

D gene	V gene	J gene	CDR3 protein
TRBD1	TRBV10-1	TRBJ2-5	ASSESTAAGQGWETQY
TRBD1	TRBV9	TRBJ2-7	ASSVTGTGTYEQY
-	TRBV19	TRBJ1-1	ASSMEGSWATEAF
TRBD2	TRBV4-2	TRBJ2-5	ASSQDARGGSETQY
TRBD1	TRBV11-3	TRBJ1-1	ASSLSRQGTEAF
TRBD2	TRBV25-1	TRBJ2-5	ASSLAGVQETQY
TRBD1	TRBV2	TRBJ1-1	ASSWTGWADTEAF
-	TRBV6-7	TRBJ1-6	ASSPGRYNSPLH
-	TRBV6-6	TRBJ1-5	ASSPVGAGNQPQH
TRBD2	TRBV4-1	TRBJ2-1	ASSQVIKTSRNYNEQF
TRBD1	TRBV6-1	TRBJ1-2	ASSPTRTGFDYT
-	TRBV10-3	TRBJ2-1	AISESTYSSYNEQF
-	TRBV2	TRBJ1-5	ASQAGDSNQPQH
-	TRBV6-5	TRBJ1-5	ASSGDRVFNQPQH
-	TRBV5-5	TRBJ2-5	ASSSRDGQETQY
-	TRBV7-8	TRBJ2-2	ASSFQGRAGELF
TRBD1	TRBV30	TRBJ1-1	AWSVLVGQGSRAF
-	TRBV30	TRBJ2-3	AWSSSTFGTQY
TRBD1	TRBV9	TRBJ2-5	ASSVAADGGQGPGAQY
TRBD1	TRBV6-1	TRBJ1-5	ASSPGQGKPQH
-	TRBV23-1	TRBJ2-7	ASSQSWSREDSYEQY
TRBD2	TRBV5-1	TRBJ2-5	ASSLRGGQETQY
TRBD1	TRBV29-1	TRBJ2-7	SVGQGSYEQY
TRBD1	TRBV5-6	TRBJ2-5	ASSLRTGETQY
TRBD2	TRBV6-1	TRBJ2-1	ASTQAGEQF
TRBD1	TRBV29-1	TRBJ1-2	SVDGGQGFNYGYT
-	TRBV5-6	TRBJ1-2	ASSPGGHNYGYT
-	TRBV11-2	TRBJ1-2	ASSSRGRAGYGYT
-	TRBV6-5	TRBJ2-7	ASANYEQY
TRBD2	TRBV13	TRBJ2-7	ASSLDPHSGGAYEQY
TRBD1	TRBV18	TRBJ2-3	ASSPRRQGRTDTQY
-	TRBV5-4	TRBJ1-1	ASSFPGVVDTEAF
TRBD1	TRBV7-6	TRBJ2-7	ASSLGGQGTEQY
-	TRBV19	TRBJ2-7	ASSIMDGTTYEQY
-	TRBV19	TRBJ1-5	ASTYSYNQPQH
TRBD1	TRBV5-6	TRBJ1-2	ASGLGTGRGYT
-	TRBV10-1	TRBJ1-3	ATPTGNGNTIY
-	TRBV7-6	TRBJ2-5	ASSPGQGRQETQY
-	TRBV4-3	TRBJ1-4	ASSLRRATNEKLF
-	TRBV11-2	TRBJ2-3	ASSVGPTDTQY
-	TRBV7-9	TRBJ1-1	ASSFSIGRNTEAF
TRBD2	TRBV4-1	TRBJ2-2	ASSQAGGTRRRYTSTGELF
-	TRBV5-5	TRBJ1-6	ASSLHRTGSPLH
TRBD1	TRBV7-2	TRBJ1-1	ASSLGGTGRTEAF
TRBD1	TRBV7-9	TRBJ2-3	ASSLQGQGTDTQY
TRBD1	TRBV19	-	ASSPRRTGAEQY
TRBD1	TRBV7-8	TRBJ1-4	ASSPPRTGGNEKLF
-	TRBV6-5	TRBJ1-2	ASSYSDNYT
-	TRBV11-3	TRBJ2-7	ASSLQKGPAYEQY
-	TRBV6-1	TRBJ1-1	ASSEARTKAF
-	TRBV2	TRBJ2-4	ASSENWGAKNIQY
-	TRBV18	TRBJ1-1	ASSPQDTGSTEAF
TRBD2	TRBV7-2	TRBJ2-1	ASSVGGGTYNEQF
TRBD2	TRBV7-2	TRBJ2-7	ASSLGTSATYEQY